Below, 12 T cell receptor beta chains from the same sample are listed, as sequenced in a study of control samples from healthy donors and cancer patients. Assay used: immunoSEQ multiplex PCR; TCRdb lists only in-frame clones, some missing. The sample lists tens of thousands of clones, 75% to 90% seen once, with around 10% in the top ten. Sequencing was performed on blood. The receptors come from a man between 65 and 80 years old in good health.

The rearrangement links TRBV7-9 to TRBJ2-4; no clear D. This CDR3 spans 13 amino acids. V dropped 2 bases and J dropped 8 bases, with 10 bases sitting between them. Germline V lookup: CDR1 SEHNR, CDR2 FQNEAQ (reference sequence). The CDR3 DNA is TGTGCCAGCAGCTTAACGTATGGCGACATTCAGTACTTC. Its translation is CASSLTYGDIQYF.

The chain carries TRBV28 and TRBJ2-1, with 16 bases matching TRBD2. CDR1 MDHEN and CDR2 SYDVKM come from the germline V gene. CDR3 size: 18 residues. The J segment lost 7 bases and the V segment lost 6 bases, leaving 12 bases of the junction unmatched. CDR3 amino acids: CASSRPGTSGGAGNEQFF. The CDR3 DNA reads as TGTGCCAGCAGCAGACCCGGGACTAGCGGGGGGGCTGGGAATGAGCAGTTCTTC.

CDR3 bases: TGTGCCAGCAGTCGGAACGGGGGGGCTGGGGGCTACACCTTC. This encodes CASSRNGGAGGYTF. J is TRBJ1-2 and V is TRBV27; D is possibly TRBD1 (6 bases). CDR1 is MNHEY and CDR2 is SMNVEV in the germline V gene (reference sequence). The CDR3 loop spans 14 amino acids. V shed 5 bases and J shed 8 bases, with 18 bases lying between them.

This clone was detected a few times. Written as DNA, the CDR3 is TGTGCCAGCAACCTTAGACTAGCGGGAGCCGGGGAGCTGTTTTTT. It translates to CASNLRLAGAGELFF. This chain uses TRBV6-5 with TRBJ2-2; 12 positions agree with TRBD2. V trimming: 7 bases; J trimming: 6 bases; junction bases outside the gene matches: 6. Germline CDR1 MNHEY, CDR2 SVGAGI. The CDR3 extends over 15 amino acids.

V is TRBV30 and J is TRBJ1-1; D call uncertain. Germline CDR1 reads GTSNPN; CDR2 reads SVGIG (reference sequence). The CDR3 length is 13 residues. Trimming removed 1 base at V and 1 base at J, with 7 bases between. As DNA, the CDR3 is TGTGCCTGGAGTGATCGGCCGAACACTGAAGCTTTCTTT. This sequence encodes CAWSDRPNTEAFF.

This clone occurred once. The chain combines TRBV27 with TRBJ2-7, with 9 bases aligning to TRBD2. Germline loops: CDR1 MNHEY, CDR2 SMNVEV (reference sequence). This CDR3 region has 16 residues. V was pared by 5 bases and J by 4 bases, with 12 bases of the junction left unmatched. In DNA form, the CDR3 reads TGTGCCAGCAGTCCGCTAGCGGGACTCGTGATTTACGAGCAGTACTTC. As protein: CASSPLAGLVIYEQYF.

By share, this clone counts as medium-sized (0.01 to 0.1%). The chain carries TRBV15 and TRBJ1-2; D is ambiguous. V lost 0 bases and J lost 6, with 8 bases in between. This CDR3 has 13 amino acids. Looked up from germline, CDR1 is LNHNV and CDR2 is YYDKDF (reference sequence). CDR3 loop: CATSRDRGDGYTF. For the CDR3, the DNA is TGTGCCACCAGCAGAGACAGAGGTGATGGCTACACCTTC.

This rearrangement joins TRBV6-5 to TRBJ2-1; no clear D gene. Trimming pared 5 bases from V and 3 bases from J, leaving 14 bases between. The CDR3 is made up of 15 amino acids. Germline V gene data show CDR1 as MNHEY and CDR2 as SVGAGI. The CDR3 nucleotides are TGTGCCAGCAGTAAACGGCAGGTGAACTACAATGAGCAGTTCTTC. This sequence encodes CASSKRQVNYNEQFF.

This sequence joins TRBV18 and TRBJ1-4, with D possibly being TRBD1 (5 bases). The CDR3 spans 13 residues. V gave up 8 bases and J gave up 8 bases, with 15 bases separating them. Germline CDR1 is KGHSH and CDR2 is LQKENI. The CDR3 DNA follows: TGTGCCAGCACCCGGAACGGGGGAGAAAAACTGTTTTTT. This sequence encodes CASTRNGGEKLFF.

The gene calls are TRBV4-2 and TRBJ2-1, with TRBD1 identical over 9 bases. Germline CDR1 LGHNA, CDR2 YNFKEQ. J was trimmed by 10 bases and V by 3 bases; bases with no gene match: 1. The CDR3 spans 12 residues. CDR3 amino acids: CASSHDRGEQFF. CDR3 in DNA: TGTGCCAGCAGCCACGACAGGGGGGAGCAGTTCTTC.

This clone was counted between two and nine times. The CDR3 nucleotides are TGTGCCAGCAGGATCGGACAGGGAATCCTCTCTGGAAACACCATATATTTT. Amino acids: CASRIGQGILSGNTIYF. V usage is TRBV7-9 and J usage is TRBJ1-3, with 8 bases lining up with TRBD1. This CDR3 has 17 residues. The trim removed 6 bases at V and 0 bases at J, leaving 10 bases unmatched. Germline V gene sequence: CDR1 SEHNR, CDR2 FQNEAQ (reference sequence).

The V and J genes are TRBV5-1 and TRBJ2-5; the D gene is possibly TRBD2 (6 bases). V lost 2 bases and J 0 bases, leaving 8 bases between the germline ends. Germline values: CDR1 SGHRS, CDR2 YFSETQ. The CDR3 extends over 14 amino acids. Written as DNA, the CDR3 is TGCGCCAGCAGCTTAGCGGGTTACCAAGAGACCCAGTACTTC. It yields the protein CASSLAGYQETQYF. The whole variable domain, filled in from reference TRBV5-1 and TRBJ2-5, reads KAGVTQTPRYLIKTRGQQVTLSCSPISGHRSVSWYQQTPGQGLQFLFEYFSETQRNKGNFPGRFSGRQFSNSRSEMNVSTLELGDSALYLCASSLAGYQETQYFGPGTRLLVL.